This is a list of T cell receptor beta chains from one sample in a study of T-cell reconstitution after alpha-beta-depleted transplantation in children. TCRdb re-derived calls from the PCR reads in MiXCR, one entry per CDR3 protein. The profile shows hundreds of thousands of distinct CDR3 sequences, about 15% of them singletons. Here the sequenced sample was PBMCs from the stem cell graft donor, taken from the stem cell graft. Source of these receptors: a human donor who donated a stem cell graft to a child with acute myeloid leukemia. Each CDR3 is given with its conserved first and last residue. The D gene is left open where the match is weak. Expanded clones get a size class; other rows say once, few or many, or leave the size out.

TRBD1 | TRBJ2-1 | TRBV6-1 | many | 14 | TGTGCCAGCAGTGCCACCGGGACAGGGTCTGAGCAGTTCTTC | CASSATGTGSEQFF
NA | TRBJ2-6 | TRBV12-3/TRBV12-4 | many | 13 | TGTGCCAGCAGCTTATCCGGGGCCAACGTCCTGACTTTC | CASSLSGANVLTF
TRBD1 | TRBJ1-5 | TRBV10-1 | few | 17 | TGCGCCAGTCTCTCCGGGACAGGGATGATCACCTATCAGCCCCAGCATTTT | CASLSGTGMITYQPQHF
NA | TRBJ1-2 | TRBV9 | few | 16 | TGTGCCAGCAGCTTCCGAGGGGACACCACGCTCTATGGCTACACCTTC | CASSFRGDTTLYGYTF
TRBD2 | TRBJ2-3 | TRBV6-4 | many | 16 | TGTGCCAGCAGCCGACTAGCGGGGGATAGTGGAGATACGCAGTATTTT | CASSRLAGDSGDTQYF
TRBD2 | TRBJ2-3 | TRBV4-1 | NA | 16 | TGCGCCAGCAGCCAACTAACTAGCGGGGACACAGATACGCAGTATTTT | CASSQLTSGDTDTQYF
NA | TRBJ1-1 | TRBV5-5 | NA | 15 | TGTGCCAGCAGCTTGACACAGGGTCCGAACACTGAAGCTTTCTTT | CASSLTQGPNTEAFF
TRBD1 | TRBJ1-5 | TRBV12-3/TRBV12-4 | many | 15 | TGTGCCAGCAGTTTAGACAGGGGTCGAGTTCAGCCCCAGCATTTT | CASSLDRGRVQPQHF
NA | TRBJ1-1 | TRBV6-2/TRBV6-3 | many | 13 | TGTGCCAGCACCCTGGGGACGGAGGAAGAAGCTTTCTTT | CASTLGTEEEAFF
NA | TRBJ1-1 | TRBV20-1 | many | 10 | TGCAGTGCTCCCGGTTCTGAAGCTTTCTTT | CSAPGSEAFF
TRBD1 | TRBJ1-2 | TRBV7-2 | few | 13 | TGTGCCAGCAGCGTGACAGGGTACTATGGCTACACCTTC | CASSVTGYYGYTF
TRBD1 | TRBJ2-1 | TRBV9 | few | 16 | TGTGCCAGCAGCGCAAAGGACAGGGACCCCTACAATGAGCAGTTCTTC | CASSAKDRDPYNEQFF
TRBD2 | TRBJ2-3 | TRBV4-2 | NA | 17 | TGTGCCAGCAGCTCACGAGCGGGGGGGCCTGGCACAGATACGCAGTATTTT | CASSSRAGGPGTDTQYF
NA | TRBJ1-2 | TRBV20-1 | NA | 13 | TGCAGTGCCCAAATGACCGGAAACTATGGCTACACCTTC | CSAQMTGNYGYTF
NA | TRBJ2-2 | TRBV5-6 | few | 16 | TGTGCCAGCAGCTTGGACCAGGAGCCGAACACCGGGGAGCTGTTTTTT | CASSLDQEPNTGELFF
NA | TRBJ2-5 | TRBV20-1 | many | 16 | TGCAGTGCCCCTGAGGGCAGGTTAAATGGCCAAGAGACCCAGTACTTC | CSAPEGRLNGQETQYF
NA | TRBJ2-1 | TRBV27 | few | 14 | TGTGCCAGCAGTTTATCGAAAAGCAACAATGAGCAGTTCTTC | CASSLSKSNNEQFF
NA | TRBJ1-2 | TRBV20-1 | many | 12 | TGCAGTGCTAGCCGTGGAGGCGGAGGCTACACCTTC | CSASRGGGGYTF
NA | TRBJ2-1 | TRBV20-1 | many | 13 | TGCAGTGCTAGAGGACAGACCTACAATGAGCAGTTCTTC | CSARGQTYNEQFF
NA | TRBJ1-2 | TRBV4-2 | many | 17 | TGTGCCAGCAGCCAAGATACGCGCAGGGACACTTACTATGGCTACACCTTC | CASSQDTRRDTYYGYTF
NA | TRBJ2-3 | TRBV5-1 | few | 15 | TGCGCCAGCAGCTTGGCGGGCCTCATGACGGATACGCAGTATTTT | CASSLAGLMTDTQYF
NA | TRBJ1-3 | TRBV7-9 | few | 17 | TGTGCCAGCAGCTCAGTGGCCACTCTCTACTCTGGAAACACCATATATTTT | CASSSVATLYSGNTIYF
TRBD1 | TRBJ2-2 | TRBV12-3/TRBV12-4 | NA | 15 | TGTGCCAGCAGTTTCGGGACAGGGGGCATCGGGGAGCTGTTTTTT | CASSFGTGGIGELFF
NA | TRBJ1-6 | TRBV20-1 | many | 14 | TGCAGTGTTAATGGACCAGGGCACAAGTCACCCCTCCACTTT | CSVNGPGHKSPLHF
NA | TRBJ2-2 | TRBV29-1 | many | 15 | TGCAGCGTCTCCCCCCAGGGCCGACGTACCGGGGAGCTGTTTTTT | CSVSPQGRRTGELFF
NA | TRBJ2-3 | TRBV12-3/TRBV12-4 | many | 14 | TGTGCCAGCAGTTTCGCAGGGAGGACAGATACGCAGTATTTT | CASSFAGRTDTQYF